A selection of T cell receptor beta chains follows, all from one sample in a study of blood T cell repertoires in COVID-19. Using immunoSEQ multiplex PCR, the repertoire was profiled, and TCRdb retains in-frame clones only, with some absent. In the table there are under 80,000 clones, about 87% of which are singletons. Sequencing used peripheral blood. Receptors originate from a woman aged 80 or older with active COVID-19. CDR3s include the opening cysteine and the closing phenylalanine or tryptophan. The order of the fields is clone size, D gene, V gene, J gene, CDR3 DNA, CDR3 protein. A D gene is named only where the DNA matches it firmly. Not all rows give a size; the values are once, few, many and, for expanded clones, a class.

clone_size: NA
d_call: TRBD1
v_call: TRBV25-1
j_call: TRBJ2-2
cdr3_nt: TGTGCCAGCAGTGAAGGGACAGGGGGCTACACCGGGGAGCTGTTTTTT
cdr3_aa: CASSEGTGGYTGELFF

clone_size: once
d_call: NA
v_call: TRBV18
j_call: TRBJ2-3
cdr3_nt: TGTGCCAGCTCAGAGGAACAGGGAGCGCAGTATTTT
cdr3_aa: CASSEEQGAQYF

clone_size: NA
d_call: TRBD2
v_call: TRBV7-8
j_call: TRBJ2-7
cdr3_nt: TGTGCCAGCAGCTTAGCACTAGCGGGCCCCTCCTACGAGCAGTACTTC
cdr3_aa: CASSLALAGPSYEQYF

clone_size: NA
d_call: TRBD1
v_call: TRBV7-9
j_call: TRBJ2-2
cdr3_nt: TGTGCCAGCAGCAGGGGACAGTGGGACACCGGGGAGCTGTTTTTT
cdr3_aa: CASSRGQWDTGELFF

clone_size: NA
d_call: NA
v_call: TRBV28
j_call: TRBJ1-2
cdr3_nt: TGTGCCAGCAGTTTTACGGGGATCTATGGCTACACCTTC
cdr3_aa: CASSFTGIYGYTF

clone_size: NA
d_call: NA
v_call: TRBV7-9
j_call: TRBJ1-5
cdr3_nt: TGTGCCAGCAGCTTATTAGAGGGTGGGCAGCCCCAGCATTTT
cdr3_aa: CASSLLEGGQPQHF

clone_size: NA
d_call: NA
v_call: TRBV19
j_call: TRBJ2-7
cdr3_nt: TGTGCCAGTAGTCCTCACAGGGAGTTGTACGAGCAGTACTTC
cdr3_aa: CASSPHRELYEQYF

clone_size: once
d_call: TRBD1
v_call: TRBV5-4
j_call: TRBJ2-7
cdr3_nt: TGTGCCAGCAGCTTGAGGCAGGGGGTTGCCTACGAGCAGTACTTC
cdr3_aa: CASSLRQGVAYEQYF

clone_size: NA
d_call: TRBD1
v_call: TRBV30
j_call: TRBJ1-2
cdr3_nt: TGTGCCTGGGACAGGGTGAACTATGGCTACACCTTC
cdr3_aa: CAWDRVNYGYTF

clone_size: NA
d_call: TRBD1
v_call: TRBV6-5
j_call: TRBJ2-5
cdr3_nt: TGTGCCAGCAGTCCACAGGGGTACGAGACCCAGTACTTC
cdr3_aa: CASSPQGYETQYF

clone_size: NA
d_call: TRBD1
v_call: TRBV3-1/TRBV3-2
j_call: TRBJ1-1
cdr3_nt: TGTGCCAGCAGCCGAGCAGGGGGCGCGGCTTTCTTT
cdr3_aa: CASSRAGGAAFF

clone_size: NA
d_call: NA
v_call: TRBV2
j_call: TRBJ2-5
cdr3_nt: TGTGCCAGCAGTGAACTAGGAATCCCAGAGACCCAGTACTTC
cdr3_aa: CASSELGIPETQYF

clone_size: NA
d_call: NA
v_call: TRBV11-3
j_call: TRBJ2-3
cdr3_nt: TGTGCCAGCAGCTTAGACAGGGCTACAGATACGCAGTATTTT
cdr3_aa: CASSLDRATDTQYF

clone_size: NA
d_call: TRBD2
v_call: TRBV19
j_call: TRBJ2-3
cdr3_nt: TGTGCCAGTAGGACTAGCGGCACAGATACGCAGTATTTT
cdr3_aa: CASRTSGTDTQYF

clone_size: once
d_call: NA
v_call: TRBV7-2
j_call: TRBJ2-3
cdr3_nt: TGTGCCAGCAGCTTCGGGACTAGCACAGATACGCAGTATTTT
cdr3_aa: CASSFGTSTDTQYF

clone_size: NA
d_call: TRBD1
v_call: TRBV2
j_call: TRBJ1-4
cdr3_nt: TGTGCCAGCAGGGGGGGACAGGGAGGAGAAAAACTGTTTTTT
cdr3_aa: CASRGGQGGEKLFF

clone_size: NA
d_call: TRBD2
v_call: TRBV24-1
j_call: TRBJ2-6
cdr3_nt: TGTGCCACCAGTGACCCCGGGACTAGCGGGAGAACTGGGGCCAACGTCCTGACTTTC
cdr3_aa: CATSDPGTSGRTGANVLTF

clone_size: few
d_call: TRBD1
v_call: TRBV4-1
j_call: TRBJ1-6
cdr3_nt: TGCGCCAGCAGCCTACAGGGGACAGATAATTCACCCCTCCACTTT
cdr3_aa: CASSLQGTDNSPLHF

clone_size: few
d_call: TRBD2
v_call: TRBV5-6
j_call: TRBJ2-2
cdr3_nt: TGTGCCAGCAGCCCACGGACTAGCGGGAGGGCTGTCGGGGAGCTGTTTTTT
cdr3_aa: CASSPRTSGRAVGELFF

clone_size: NA
d_call: NA
v_call: TRBV5-1
j_call: TRBJ2-2
cdr3_nt: TGCGCCAGCAGCCCAACCACAGGGACCGGGGAGCTGTTTTTT
cdr3_aa: CASSPTTGTGELFF

clone_size: NA
d_call: TRBD2
v_call: TRBV5-1
j_call: TRBJ2-5
cdr3_nt: TGCGCCAGCAGCTACAGACTAGCGGTCAAAGAGACCCAGTACTTC
cdr3_aa: CASSYRLAVKETQYF

clone_size: NA
d_call: NA
v_call: TRBV14
j_call: TRBJ2-7
cdr3_nt: TGTGCCAGCAGCCAAGGGAGGACAGTCGAGCAGTACTTC
cdr3_aa: CASSQGRTVEQYF

clone_size: few
d_call: NA
v_call: TRBV28
j_call: TRBJ1-2
cdr3_nt: TGTGCCAGCAGTTTAACCGGGAACGGCTACACCTTC
cdr3_aa: CASSLTGNGYTF

clone_size: once
d_call: NA
v_call: TRBV5-5
j_call: TRBJ2-7
cdr3_nt: TGTGCAAAACTACCAGGGGAGTTTCTACGAGAGCAGTACTTC
cdr3_aa: CAKLPGEFLREQYF

clone_size: NA
d_call: NA
v_call: TRBV24-1
j_call: TRBJ2-3
cdr3_nt: TGTGCCACCAGTGGAAGGACAGAAAGCACAGATACGCAGTATTTT
cdr3_aa: CATSGRTESTDTQYF

clone_size: NA
d_call: TRBD1
v_call: TRBV7-9
j_call: TRBJ1-5
cdr3_nt: TGTGCCAGCACCCAGGGACAGGGGCCCAATCAGCCCCAGCATTTT
cdr3_aa: CASTQGQGPNQPQHF

clone_size: NA
d_call: NA
v_call: TRBV27
j_call: TRBJ1-2
cdr3_nt: TGTGCCAGCAGTTTAGGCGGGGGTTCTGGCTACACCTTC
cdr3_aa: CASSLGGGSGYTF

clone_size: once
d_call: TRBD2
v_call: TRBV10-3
j_call: TRBJ2-1
cdr3_nt: TGTGCCATCAGCGCTGGACTAGCGGACAATGAGCAGTTCTTC
cdr3_aa: CAISAGLADNEQFF